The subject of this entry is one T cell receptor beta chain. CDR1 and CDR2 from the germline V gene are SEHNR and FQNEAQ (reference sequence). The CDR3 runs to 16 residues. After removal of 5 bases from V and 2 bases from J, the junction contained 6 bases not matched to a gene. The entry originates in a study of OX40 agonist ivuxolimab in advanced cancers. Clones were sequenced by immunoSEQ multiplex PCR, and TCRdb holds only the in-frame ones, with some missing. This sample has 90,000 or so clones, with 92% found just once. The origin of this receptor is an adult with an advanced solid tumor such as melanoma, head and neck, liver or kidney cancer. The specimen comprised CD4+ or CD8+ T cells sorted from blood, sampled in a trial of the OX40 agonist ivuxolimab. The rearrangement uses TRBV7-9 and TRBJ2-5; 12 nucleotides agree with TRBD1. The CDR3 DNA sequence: TGTGCCAGCAGCGCCCGGGACAGGGGGCGACAAGAGACCCAGTACTTC. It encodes CASSARDRGRQETQYF.